This TCR beta chain was found in a study of a mutant IDH1 vaccine in newly diagnosed glioma. Study background: Among treated patients, about 62% were male and about 40% female, and mean age was around 40 years. Former treatment meant radiotherapy, temozolomide, or both; the majority had gotten both. Study-wide results and caveats: With respect to changes in top peripheral T cell clonotypes, pseudoprogression seemed unrelated.

Using immunoSEQ multiplex PCR, the repertoire was profiled, and TCRdb retains in-frame clones only, with some absent. Of approximately 54,000 clones in the sample, 80% to 90% were seen once. Stated time point: baseline, week 1 (first vaccination visit). Treatment given: pre-vaccination baseline after standard-of-care therapy. To note about this clone: Its antigen remains unknown.

Germline V gene lookup returns CDR1 SGHTA and CDR2 FQGNSA. V was trimmed by 4 bases and J by 11 bases, leaving 17 bases between them. The CDR3 is 13 residues long. The TCR was taken from a man between 18 and 29 years old with glioma. The chain couples TRBV7-2 to TRBJ1-1, with D maybe TRBD1 (5 bases). Source: PBMCs, taken from a glioma patient treated with radiotherapy, temozolomide or both. The CDR3: CASSYSREGEAFF. The CDR3, as DNA: TGTGCCAGCAGCTACTCCAGGGAGGGCGAGGCTTTCTTT.